This TCR beta chain was found in a study of regulatory T cells in long-lasting Graves disease. The CDR3 runs 16 residues. With 4 bases removed from V and 3 bases from J, the gap between germline ends came to 19 bases. Germline CDR1 is SGHRS and CDR2 is YFSETQ. Time point indicated: persistent/refractory GD, antithyroid drugs over 5 years with positive TRAb. Construction of the TCR library relied on RNA isolated from PBMCs. A note on this clonotype: Its antigen is still unknown.

Findings and limits, study-wide: Patients whose Graves' disease persisted exhibited lower TCR diversity than those newly diagnosed. The number of shared public clonotypes was higher in persistent patients (around 2,700) than new patients (around 960). Among samples with persistent disease, TRBV28, TRBJ1-2 and TRBJ2-5 were favored.

In building TCR beta libraries, iRepertoire HTBI primers were used together with Arm-PCR of CDR3 regions. In TCRdb, the multiplex PCR reads were re-called with MiXCR into one record per CDR3 protein. Counted here are around 450,000 distinct CDR3 sequences, 20% to 25% occurring once; the ten biggest clones make up around 7%. The starting material was peripheral blood mononuclear cells (PBMCs), obtained when the disease was refractory, from a patient treated with antithyroid drugs. This chain joins TRBV5-1 and TRBJ1-2; the D is unclear. This clonotype originated in a female donor with Graves disease. The chain's CDR3 is CASSTPPSAGDYGYTF. CDR3 DNA: TGCGCCAGCAGCACTCCGCCCTCCGCCGGGGACTATGGCTACACCTTC.